These 9 T cell receptor beta chains were all obtained from the same sample, sequenced in a study of human T cells and chemical hapten exposure. This sample's time point: pre-sensitization, week 0. Treatment noted: therapeutic diphenylcyclopropenone sensitization with weekly scalp DPC. Each CDR3 protein is one row after TCRdb ran MiXCR on the RACE reads. The top ten hold about 2.5% of the sample, which has roughly 380,000 distinct CDR3 sequences, 4% to 6% seen once. The sequences come from whole blood, collected in connection with sensitization to the hapten diphenylcyclopropenone (DPC). Receptors originate from a woman between 45 and 60 years old with alopecia areata. Some clones in this sample may be carry-over from other donors' samples.

This clonotype came up many times. The J gene is TRBJ2-3, the V gene TRBV20-1; 7 positions match TRBD2. The CDR3 covers 11 residues. CDR1 and CDR2 (germline): DFQATT, SNEGSKA (reference sequence). V lost 0 bases, J lost 14 bases, and 5 bases stayed unmatched. CDR3 sequence reads: CSAREGLSPYF. DNA of the CDR3: TGCAGTGCTAGAGAGGGACTATCTCCGTATTTT.

This clonotype showed up just a few times. V is TRBV7-8 and J is TRBJ1-1; D gene ambiguous. Deletions cut 1 base from V and 3 bases from J, with 15 bases between. This CDR3 region has 16 residues. Germline V gene sequence: CDR1 SGHVS, CDR2 FQNEAQ. CDR3 DNA: TGTGCCAGCAGCTTAGAAGGAGGTCGACGTGACACTGAAGCTTTCTTT. It is translated as CASSLEGGRRDTEAFF.

This clonotype was recorded a few times. V gene TRBV4-2 combines with J gene TRBJ1-6; 7 positions match TRBD1. J was trimmed by 1 base and V by 1 base; bases with no gene match: 4. The CDR3 is 17 residues long. The germline V gene has CDR1 LGHNA and CDR2 YNFKEQ. This CDR3 reads CASSQGDRESYNSPLHF. CDR3 bases: TGTGCCAGCAGCCAAGGAGACAGGGAATCCTATAATTCACCCCTCCACTTT.

This clonotype has ten or more counts. The chain combines TRBV11-2 with TRBJ2-3, with D possibly TRBD1 on 5 matching bases. CDR3 length: 13 residues. Germline CDR1 and CDR2: SGHAT and FQNNGV. Trimming cost V 5 bases and J 4 bases, with 10 bases left between them. The CDR3 DNA reads TGTGCCAGCAGCCGACAGCCCCCAGATACGCAGTATTTT. Amino acid sequence: CASSRQPPDTQYF.

Only a few counts were recorded for this clonotype. In DNA, the CDR3 is TGTGCCAGCAACCTGGACAGGAACACTGAAGCTTTCTTT. Translating it yields CASNLDRNTEAFF. This sequence joins TRBV28 and TRBJ1-1; D might be TRBD1 (6 bases). Germline CDR1 reads MDHEN; CDR2 reads SYDVKM. V was pared by 7 bases and J by 1 base, with 10 bases between. CDR3 length: 13 amino acids.

This chain uses TRBV6-1 with TRBJ2-7; weak D call: TRBD1 (5 bases). The CDR3 contains 12 residues. Trimming cost V 5 bases and J 4 bases, with 9 bases left between them. Germline V lookup: CDR1 MNHNS, CDR2 SASEGT. The chain's CDR3 is CASSSDKYEQYF. CDR3 bases: TGTGCCAGCAGTTCGGACAAATACGAGCAGTACTTC.

There are many counts of this clonotype. The chain uses TRBV7-6 and TRBJ2-3, with TRBD1 as a possible D gene (6 bases). The germline gives CDR1 SGHVS, CDR2 FNYEAQ. V lost 7 bases, J lost 3 bases, and 11 bases lay in between. CDR3 length: 13 residues. In DNA form, the CDR3 reads TGTGCCAGCATCCCCAGGGGTACAGATACGCAGTATTTT. Encoded protein: CASIPRGTDTQYF.

The table lists this clonotype with a few counts. The J gene is TRBJ2-7, the V gene TRBV20-1; 12 bases map to TRBD1. The CDR3 has 16 residues. Trimming at V came to 5 bases and at J to 2 bases, leaving 10 bases not matched to a gene. Germline assignment: CDR1 DFQATT and CDR2 SNEGSKA (reference sequence). CDR3 loop: CSAWDRDRGPAYEQYF. The CDR3 DNA follows: TGCAGTGCTTGGGACCGGGACAGGGGGCCCGCCTACGAGCAGTACTTC.

This clonotype was recorded at least ten times. This chain's CDR3 is CASSPGVSNQPQHF. The DNA of the CDR3 is TGTGCCAGCTCACCGGGGGTTAGCAATCAGCCCCAGCATTTT. The V and J genes are TRBV18 and TRBJ1-5, with D possibly being TRBD1 (5 bases). The germline V and J ends were trimmed by 3 bases and 0 bases, with 6 bases remaining between them. From germline, CDR1 is KGHSH and CDR2 LQKENI. This CDR3 contains 14 residues.